The next 8 T cell receptor beta chains were all read from a single sample in a study of response to subunit inactivated influenza vaccine. In TCRdb, the RT-PCR reads were re-called with MiXCR into one record per CDR3 protein. The repertoire holds about 570,000 distinct CDR3 sequences, with around 10% as singletons. The same sample was also used in a study of T cells expressing NK-cell markers. Per that study: The cDNA for TCR beta came from 5'RACE template switching with UMIs.

Here the sequenced sample was PBMCs from blood, taken on the day of vaccination. These receptors all come from a man aged 50-59 years who received an inactivated influenza vaccine.

This chain connects TRBV5-1 to TRBJ2-3; perhaps TRBD2 as D (7 bases). The germline V gene encodes CDR1 SGHRS and CDR2 YFSETQ. The CDR3 length is 16 residues. Trimming left V 0 bases short and J 2 bases short, with 13 bases between. The CDR3 DNA follows: TGCGCCAGCAGCTTGGATTTTCGGGGGGCCACAGATACGCAGTATTTT. Residues: CASSLDFRGATDTQYF.

CDR3: CASSQGTGTDEQYF. CDR3 sequence (DNA): TGTGCCAGCAGCCAGGGGACAGGGACCGACGAGCAGTACTTC. The chain links TRBV3-1 to TRBJ2-7, with TRBD1 matching 9 bases. CDR1 LGHDT and CDR2 YNNKEL come from the germline V gene (reference sequence). The CDR3 length is 14 residues. Trimming took 3 bases from V and 5 from J; bases not matched to a gene: 5.

The chain joins TRBV5-5 to TRBJ2-3; possibly TRBD2 for D (5 bases). Deletions cut 5 bases from V and 1 base from J, with 11 bases between. The CDR3 is made up of 14 amino acids. CDR1 SGHKS and CDR2 YYEKEE come from the germline V gene (reference sequence). The DNA of the CDR3 is TGTGCCAGCAGTCCGATGCGGGGCACAGATACGCAGTATTTT. This sequence encodes CASSPMRGTDTQYF.

This clonotype was recorded a few times. This rearrangement joins TRBV12-3 or TRBV12-4 to TRBJ1-2; 7 nucleotides agree with TRBD1. The CDR3 extends over 13 amino acids. V was pared by 7 bases and J by 0 bases, with 2 bases of the junction left unmatched. The CDR3 here is CASMTGTNYGYTF. Here the CDR3 DNA reads TGTGCCAGCATGACAGGGACTAACTATGGCTACACCTTC.

This clonotype was found a few times. The chain recombines TRBV20-1 with TRBJ2-7; 8 nucleotides agree with TRBD1. The trim removed 3 bases at V and 2 bases at J, leaving 6 bases unmatched. The CDR3 consists of 14 residues. Germline values: CDR1 DFQATT, CDR2 SNEGSKA (reference sequence). The CDR3: CSASVRGRPYEQYF. CDR3 bases: TGCAGTGCTAGTGTCAGGGGGCGACCCTACGAGCAGTACTTC.

This clonotype was detected a few times. This chain joins TRBV5-1 and TRBJ2-7, with a weak D call TRBD2 (6 bases). Trimming left V 4 bases short and J 7 bases short, with 18 bases between. CDR1 is SGHRS, CDR2 YFSETQ, per germline. The CDR3 contains 14 residues. The CDR3 sequence is CASSRAGPSNEQYF. CDR3 nucleotide sequence: TGCGCCAGCAGCCGTGCGGGGCCATCTAATGAGCAGTACTTC.

V usage is TRBV14 and J usage is TRBJ2-7; unclear D gene. The V end was cut by 3 bases, the J end by 1 base, with 7 bases between. The CDR3 runs 13 residues. Germline V gene lookup returns CDR1 SGHDN and CDR2 FVKESK. The CDR3 DNA sequence: TGTGCCAGCAGCCACGTGATATCCTACGAGCAGTACTTC. This encodes CASSHVISYEQYF.

V and J are TRBV4-2 and TRBJ2-1; D is undetermined. With 0 bases removed from V and 6 bases from J, the gap between germline ends came to 9 bases. Germline V gene sequence: CDR1 LGHNA, CDR2 YNFKEQ. The CDR3 spans 14 residues. The CDR3, as DNA: TGTGCCAGCAGCCAAGATCGGCCCCCCAATGAGCAGTTCTTC. Protein product: CASSQDRPPNEQFF.